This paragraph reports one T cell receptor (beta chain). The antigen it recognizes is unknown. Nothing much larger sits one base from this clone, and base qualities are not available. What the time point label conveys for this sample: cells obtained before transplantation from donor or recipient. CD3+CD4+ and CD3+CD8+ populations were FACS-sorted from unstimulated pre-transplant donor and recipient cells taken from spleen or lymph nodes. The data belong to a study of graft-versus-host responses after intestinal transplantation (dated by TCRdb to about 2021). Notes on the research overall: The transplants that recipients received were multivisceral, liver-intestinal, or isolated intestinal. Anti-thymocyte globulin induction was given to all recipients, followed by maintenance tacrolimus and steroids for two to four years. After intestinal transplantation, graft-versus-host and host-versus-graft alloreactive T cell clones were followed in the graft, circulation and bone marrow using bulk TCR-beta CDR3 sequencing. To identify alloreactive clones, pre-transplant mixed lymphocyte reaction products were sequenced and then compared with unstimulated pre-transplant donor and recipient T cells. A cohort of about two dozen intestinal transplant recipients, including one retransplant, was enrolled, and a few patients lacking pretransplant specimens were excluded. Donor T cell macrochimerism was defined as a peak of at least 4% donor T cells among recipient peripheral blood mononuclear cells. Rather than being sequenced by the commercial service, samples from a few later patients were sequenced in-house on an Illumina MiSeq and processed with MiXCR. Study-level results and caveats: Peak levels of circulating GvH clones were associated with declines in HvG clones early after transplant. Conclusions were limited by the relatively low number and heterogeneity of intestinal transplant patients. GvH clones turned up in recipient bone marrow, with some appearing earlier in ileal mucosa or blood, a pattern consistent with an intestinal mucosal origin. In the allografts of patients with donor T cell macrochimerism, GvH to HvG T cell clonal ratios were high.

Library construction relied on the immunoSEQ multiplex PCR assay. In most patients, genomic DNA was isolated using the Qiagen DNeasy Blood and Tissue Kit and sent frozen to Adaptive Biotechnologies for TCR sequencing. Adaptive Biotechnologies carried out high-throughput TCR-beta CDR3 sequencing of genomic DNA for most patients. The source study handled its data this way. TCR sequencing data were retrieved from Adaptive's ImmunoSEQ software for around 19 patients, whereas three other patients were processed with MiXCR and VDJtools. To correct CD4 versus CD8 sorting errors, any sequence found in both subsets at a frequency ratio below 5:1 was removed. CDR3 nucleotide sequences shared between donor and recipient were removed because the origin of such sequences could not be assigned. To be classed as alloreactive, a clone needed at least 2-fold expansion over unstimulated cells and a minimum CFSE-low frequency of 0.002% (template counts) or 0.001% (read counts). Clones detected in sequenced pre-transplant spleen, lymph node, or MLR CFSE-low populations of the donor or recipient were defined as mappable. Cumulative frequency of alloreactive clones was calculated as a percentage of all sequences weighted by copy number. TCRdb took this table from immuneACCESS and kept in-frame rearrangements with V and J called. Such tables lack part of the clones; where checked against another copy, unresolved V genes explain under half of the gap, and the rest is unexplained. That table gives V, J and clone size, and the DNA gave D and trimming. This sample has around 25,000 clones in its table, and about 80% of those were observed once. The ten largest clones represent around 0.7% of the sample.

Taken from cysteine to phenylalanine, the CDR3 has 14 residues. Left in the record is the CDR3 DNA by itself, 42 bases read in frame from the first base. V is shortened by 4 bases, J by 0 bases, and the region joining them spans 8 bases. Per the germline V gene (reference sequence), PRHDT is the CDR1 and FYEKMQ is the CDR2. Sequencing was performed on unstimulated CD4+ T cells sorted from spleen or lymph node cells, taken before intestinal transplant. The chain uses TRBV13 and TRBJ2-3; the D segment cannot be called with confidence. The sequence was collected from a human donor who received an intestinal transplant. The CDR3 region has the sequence CASSSGPSTDTQYF. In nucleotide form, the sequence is TGTGCCAGCAGCTCCGGACCGAGCACAGATACGCAGTATTTT.